The 31 T cell receptor beta chains below all came from one sample that was sequenced in a study of Graves' ophthalmopathy and Graves' hyperthyroidism. RNA transcripts yielded amplified TCR beta CDR3 regions. Second-round multiplex PCR followed a first-round RT-PCR using HTBI primers. TCRdb reprocessed the multiplex PCR reads via MiXCR and lists one record per CDR3 protein. The table has over a million distinct CDR3 sequences, roughly two fifths seen once. The specimen sequenced was peripheral blood or thyroid tissue (not recorded which). Receptor source: an adult man with Graves' hyperthyroidism.

The chain is built from TRBV29-1 and TRBJ1-6; D remains ambiguous. Between the trimmed V and J ends, which lost 0 bases and 7 bases, there was a span of 10 bases. The CDR3 length is 14 residues. Germline CDR1 SQVTM, CDR2 ANQGSEA. The CDR3 DNA sequence: TGCAGCGTTGAAGATGGGCGGGGAAATTCACCCCTCCACTTT. Encoded protein: CSVEDGRGNSPLHF.

This clonotype was detected many times. The chain uses TRBV7-9 and TRBJ1-4, with D hard to call. Deletions cut 2 bases from V and 8 bases from J, with 9 bases between. The CDR3 length is 13 residues. Per germline, CDR1 SEHNR and CDR2 FQNEAQ (reference sequence). The CDR3 DNA is TGTGCCAGCAGCTTAAGCGTGGGGGAAAAACTGTTTTTT. Its translation: CASSLSVGEKLFF.

This clonotype was picked up many times. The chain couples TRBV20-1 to TRBJ2-7; no firm D call. Germline assignment: CDR1 DFQATT and CDR2 SNEGSKA (reference sequence). The CDR3 is made up of 13 amino acids. Trimming removed 3 bases from V and 3 bases from J, with 12 bases in between. CDR3 DNA sequence: TGCAGTGCTAGTTTTACCTCGGACTACGAGCAGTACTTC. Translation: CSASFTSDYEQYF.

V gene TRBV7-3 combines with J gene TRBJ1-1; the match to TRBD1 covers 7 bases. Trimming cost V 5 bases and J 4 bases; bases outside gene matches: 7. This CDR3 comprises 14 residues. Germline values: CDR1 SGHTA, CDR2 FQGTGA. CDR3 DNA: TGTGCCAGCAGCCCACAGGGGATAGGCACTGAAGCTTTCTTT. Protein product: CASSPQGIGTEAFF.

This clonotype was seen at least ten times. The gene calls are TRBV13 and TRBJ2-5; 7 nucleotides line up with TRBD1. V was pared by 5 bases and J by 4 bases, with 7 bases of the junction left unmatched. In germline, CDR1 is PRHDT, CDR2 FYEKMQ (reference sequence). CDR3 length equals 14 residues. CDR3 region: CASSQRQGRETQYF. The CDR3 DNA follows: TGTGCCAGCAGCCAAAGACAGGGACGAGAGACCCAGTACTTC.

This clonotype has a single count. V usage is TRBV29-1 and J usage is TRBJ2-7, with a tentative D call TRBD1 (7 bases). V dropped 6 bases and J dropped 0 bases, with 15 bases sitting between them. CDR1 and CDR2 from the germline V gene are SQVTM and ANQGSEA. This CDR3 spans 14 amino acids. CDR3 protein: CSVKGGDSSYEQYF. For the CDR3, the DNA is TGCAGCGTCAAAGGCGGGGACAGCTCCTACGAGCAGTACTTC.

The genes are TRBV20-1 and TRBJ2-7; 10 bases agree with TRBD2. V lost 0 bases, J lost 5 bases, and 10 bases stayed unmatched. This CDR3 region has 16 residues. Germline loops: CDR1 DFQATT, CDR2 SNEGSKA (reference sequence). CDR3 bases: TGCAGTGCTAGAGATGTCCCACTAGCGGGAAAAAACGAGCAGTACTTC. Encoded protein: CSARDVPLAGKNEQYF.

The J gene is TRBJ1-1, the V gene TRBV10-3, with unresolved D. Germline lookup yields CDR1 ENHRY and CDR2 SYGVKD. The CDR3 loop spans 14 amino acids. The V and J ends lost 7 bases and 7 bases respectively, with 19 bases between them. The CDR3 DNA sequence: TGTGCCATCATGGAGGAGGGAGCGTCGCGTGAAGCTTTCTTT. Its protein product is CAIMEEGASREAFF.

This clonotype was observed many times. J is TRBJ2-6 and V is TRBV7-9; D is unclear. CDR3 length: 19 amino acids. V was cut by 4 bases and J by 3 bases, with 22 bases left in between. Germline V CDR1 and CDR2: SEHNR, FQNEAQ (reference sequence). CDR3 loop: CASSSRAFGLGNGANVLTF. The CDR3 nucleotides are TGTGCCAGCAGCTCTAGAGCGTTTGGGTTGGGGAATGGGGCCAACGTCCTGACTTTC.

The chain recombines TRBV7-9 with TRBJ1-4; D is possibly TRBD1 (6 bases). From germline, CDR1 is SEHNR and CDR2 FQNEAQ (reference sequence). The CDR3 is 16 amino acids. V lost 5 bases, J lost 3 bases, and 16 bases lay in between. CDR3 region: CASSRRGQPANEKLFF. DNA of the CDR3: TGTGCCAGCAGCCGACGCGGACAGCCCGCTAATGAAAAACTGTTTTTT.

CDR3 loop: CASSLASGDSYEHF. CDR3 bases: TGTGCCAGCAGCTTAGCATCAGGGGATAGCTACGAGCATTTT. This sequence joins TRBV11-2 and TRBJ1-5, with D possibly TRBD1 on 6 matching bases. V lost 1 base, J lost 14 bases, and 18 bases lay in between. This CDR3 has 14 amino acids. The germline V gene has CDR1 SGHAT and CDR2 FQNNGV.

This clonotype was picked up many times. This rearrangement joins TRBV12-3 or TRBV12-4 to TRBJ2-5, with 7 bases that match TRBD2. Trimming at V came to 3 bases and at J to 5 bases, leaving 6 bases not matched to a gene. CDR3 length equals 14 residues. CDR3 coding DNA: TGTGCCAGCAGTTTTGGGACTAAAGGCGAGACCCAGTACTTC. It codes for CASSFGTKGETQYF.

This clonotype was detected ten times or more. This chain joins TRBV20-1 and TRBJ1-5; D gene uncertain. The CDR3 contains 15 residues. The germline CDR1 and CDR2 sequences are DFQATT and SNEGSKA (reference sequence). Trimming removed 3 bases from V and 6 bases from J, with 18 bases in between. CDR3 amino acids: CSASMGGKVGQPQHF. CDR3 coding DNA: TGCAGTGCTAGTATGGGAGGCAAGGTGGGTCAGCCCCAGCATTTT.

This clonotype was recorded many times. The J gene is TRBJ2-7, the V gene TRBV29-1, with 7 bases identical to TRBD2. This CDR3 region has 13 residues. Trimming cost V 5 bases and J 3 bases; bases outside gene matches: 7. CDR1 and CDR2 from the germline V gene are SQVTM and ANQGSEA. The chain's CDR3 is CSVQSRGDYEQYF. CDR3 nucleotide sequence: TGCAGCGTTCAGAGTCGGGGGGACTACGAGCAGTACTTC.

This clonotype was observed at least ten times. This chain links TRBV25-1 with TRBJ1-6; D possibly corresponds to TRBD1 (5 bases). CDR1 and CDR2 (germline): MGHDK, SYGVNS. V gave up 1 base and J gave up 7 bases, with 11 bases separating them. The CDR3 spans 15 residues. The CDR3 nucleotides read TGTGCCAGCAGTGAATTCGGGGGGAAAAATTCACCCCTCCACTTT. Translated: CASSEFGGKNSPLHF.

This chain connects TRBV19 to TRBJ2-5; 9 bases fit TRBD1. This CDR3 region has 17 residues. Germline V gives CDR1 LNHDA, CDR2 SQIVND (reference sequence). The ends lost 5 bases at V and 1 base at J; junction bases unmatched: 11. The CDR3 spells CASSSAGTGRLQETQYF. As DNA, the CDR3 is TGTGCCAGTAGTTCAGCCGGGACAGGGCGGCTCCAAGAGACCCAGTACTTC. Variable domain in full (rest from reference TRBV19 and TRBJ2-5): DGGITQSPKYLFRKEGQNVTLSCEQNLNHDAMYWYRQDPGQGLRLIYYSQIVNDFQKGDIAEGYSVSREKKESFPLTVTSAQKNPTAFYLCASSSAGTGRLQETQYFGPGTRLLVL.

The rearrangement joins TRBV20-1 to TRBJ1-2, with D perhaps matching TRBD1 (6 bases). The V end was cut by 4 bases, the J end by 2 bases, with 11 bases between. Germline CDR1 reads DFQATT; CDR2 reads SNEGSKA (reference sequence). The length of the CDR3 is 13 residues. The DNA of the CDR3 is TGCAGTGCTAAGGACAGATCGAACTATGGCTACACCTTC. Its translation is CSAKDRSNYGYTF.

This clonotype was detected ten times or more. The CDR3 bases are TGCAGTGCTGCCCGGGCAGCGCGGGAGACCCAGTACTTC. This translates into CSAARAARETQYF. V usage is TRBV20-1 and J usage is TRBJ2-5; D is ambiguous. Germline V lookup: CDR1 DFQATT, CDR2 SNEGSKA (reference sequence). The CDR3 has 13 amino acids. V dropped 5 bases and J dropped 5 bases, with 15 bases sitting between them.

This clonotype has a count of ten or more. J is TRBJ1-5 and V is TRBV13, with D perhaps TRBD1 (6 bases). Germline V gene data show CDR1 as PRHDT and CDR2 as FYEKMQ (reference sequence). V dropped 4 bases and J dropped 9 bases, with 16 bases sitting between them. This CDR3 spans 14 amino acids. CDR3 in amino acids: CASSSRGSIGPQHF. The DNA for the CDR3 is TGTGCCAGCAGCTCCAGGGGTAGTATAGGGCCCCAGCATTTT.

The sample holds a few counts of this clonotype. J is TRBJ2-5 and V is TRBV15; the match to TRBD2 covers 11 bases. V lost 0 bases to trimming and J lost 4 bases; unmatched junction nucleotides: 10. The CDR3 sequence is 18 residues long. The germline gives CDR1 LNHNV, CDR2 YYDKDF (reference sequence). CDR3 amino acids: CATSRDKTASGRRETQYF. CDR3 coding DNA: TGTGCCACCAGCAGAGATAAAACGGCTAGCGGGAGGAGAGAGACCCAGTACTTC.

V usage is TRBV20-1 and J usage is TRBJ2-7; TRBD1 matches at 8 bases. V shed 3 bases, J shed 2 bases, and the junction held 6 bases outside the gene matches. The CDR3 has 14 residues. The V gene's germline CDR1 is DFQATT and CDR2 SNEGSKA (reference sequence). CDR3 bases: TGCAGTGCTAGTTACGGGACAGGCACCTACGAGCAGTACTTC. This encodes CSASYGTGTYEQYF.

The genes are TRBV11-2 and TRBJ2-6; 9 bases match TRBD1. There are 15 residues in the CDR3. The junction had 2 bases not matched to a gene; V was cut back by 4 bases and J by 4 bases. Germline V gene data show CDR1 as SGHAT and CDR2 as FQNNGV. Here the CDR3 reads CASSWTGVGANVLTF. CDR3 DNA: TGTGCCAGCAGCTGGACAGGGGTCGGGGCCAACGTCCTGACTTTC. Filled out from reference TRBV11-2 and TRBJ2-6, the complete variable domain reads EAGVAQSPRYKIIEKRQSVAFWCNPISGHATLYWYQQILGQGPKLLIQFQNNGVVDDSQLPKDRFSAERLKGVDSTLKIQPAKLEDSAVYLCASSWTGVGANVLTFGAGSRLTVL.

The rearrangement joins TRBV15 to TRBJ1-5; unclear D gene. V was shortened by 1 base and J by 11 bases, with 12 bases between the two germline ends. Germline-derived CDR1 and CDR2 are LNHNV and YYDKDF (reference sequence). The CDR3 totals 13 residues. CDR3 in amino acids: CATSRGNQETQHF. The CDR3 bases are TGTGCCACCAGCAGAGGGAATCAAGAGACCCAGCATTTT. The entire variable domain, with the rest obtained from reference TRBV15 and TRBJ1-5, is as follows: DAMVIQNPRYQVTQFGKPVTLSCSQTLNHNVMYWYQQKSSQAPKLLFHYYDKDFNNEADTPDNFQSRRPNTSFCFLDIRSPGLGDTAMYLCATSRGNQETQHFGDGTRLSIL.

This clonotype was detected only once. This sequence may be a read error, since a much larger clone differs from it by one base. The chain combines TRBV19 with TRBJ1-5; D is undetermined. CDR1 is LNHDA, CDR2 SQIVND, per germline (reference sequence). The CDR3 is made up of 12 amino acids. Trimming cost V 3 bases and J 9 bases, with 9 bases left between them. The DNA for the CDR3 is TGTGCCAGTAGTATTTTCGATCGGCCCCAGCATTTT. Translated, it gives CASSIFDRPQHF. Full variable domain (rest looked up from reference TRBV19 and TRBJ1-5): DGGITQSPKYLFRKEGQNVTLSCEQNLNHDAMYWYRQDPGQGLRLIYYSQIVNDFQKGDIAEGYSVSREKKESFPLTVTSAQKNPTAFYLCASSIFDRPQHFGDGTRLSIL.

Comment on this clonotype: The junction and the germline gene differ at one end; a read error may be behind it. The chain combines TRBV7-2 with TRBJ2-5; 7 nucleotides agree with TRBD2. This CDR3 comprises 15 residues. CDR1 and CDR2 from the germline V gene are SGHTA and FQGNSA. In DNA, the CDR3 is TGTGCCAGCAACTTATCTCCGGGGGGACAAGAGACCCAGTACTTC. It translates to CASNLSPGGQETQYF.

This clonotype was seen at least ten times. This chain links TRBV6-4 with TRBJ2-5; D not resolved. The CDR3 has 13 residues. Germline V CDR1 and CDR2: MRHNA, SNTAGT. The V gene lost 6 bases and the J gene lost 2 bases, with 10 bases spanning the gap. CDR3 loop: CASSRSPQETQYF. CDR3 nucleotides: TGTGCCAGCAGCAGGTCCCCACAAGAGACCCAGTACTTC.

This clonotype was recorded many times. This chain joins TRBV15 and TRBJ1-6; the D gene is possibly TRBD1 (5 bases). The germline V gene has CDR1 LNHNV and CDR2 YYDKDF (reference sequence). The CDR3 totals 15 residues. The V end lost 5 bases, the J end lost 5 bases, and 13 bases lay between the germline ends. The CDR3 coding sequence is TGTGCCACCAGCCCCCGGGAGGGGAATAATTCACCCCTCCACTTT. Translating it yields CATSPREGNNSPLHF.

This clonotype was counted many times. CDR3 nucleotide sequence: TGTGCCAGCAGCTTCTCCAGGGAAGCTTTCTTT. It yields the protein CASSFSREAFF. The chain couples TRBV7-2 to TRBJ1-1, with D hard to call. Deletions cut 3 bases from V and 8 bases from J, with 7 bases between. CDR1 SGHTA and CDR2 FQGNSA come from the germline V gene. This CDR3 region has 11 residues.

The sample holds many counts of this clonotype. The rearrangement links TRBV10-3 to TRBJ1-5; no definite D call. The CDR3 has 14 amino acids. V was shortened by 6 bases and J by 0 bases, with 9 bases between the two germline ends. The V gene's germline CDR1 is ENHRY and CDR2 SYGVKD. The DNA for the CDR3 is TGTGCCATCAGCGAACCTGATAGCAATCAGCCCCAGCATTTT. It yields the protein CAISEPDSNQPQHF.

This chain uses TRBV13 with TRBJ1-4, with 10 bases lining up with TRBD1. The CDR3 spans 16 residues. The germline V gene has CDR1 PRHDT and CDR2 FYEKMQ (reference sequence). With V trimmed by 4 bases and J by 6 bases, 8 bases remained unmatched. Here the CDR3 reads CASSSTGTGAHEKLFF. CDR3 in DNA: TGTGCCAGCAGCTCGACCGGGACAGGGGCCCATGAAAAACTGTTTTTT. Variable domain in full (rest from reference TRBV13 and TRBJ1-4): AAGVIQSPRHLIKEKRETATLKCYPIPRHDTVYWYQQGPGQDPQFLISFYEKMQSDKGSIPDRFSAQQFSDYHSELNMSSLELGDSALYFCASSSTGTGAHEKLFFGSGTQLSVL.

The V and J genes are TRBV7-9 and TRBJ1-2, with D maybe TRBD1 (5 bases). Deletions cut 5 bases from V and 7 bases from J, with 11 bases between. The CDR3 runs to 12 residues. Germline V gene lookup returns CDR1 SEHNR and CDR2 FQNEAQ (reference sequence). CDR3: CASSPPQGGYTF. The CDR3 DNA sequence: TGTGCCAGCAGCCCTCCTCAGGGTGGCTACACCTTC.